The rows below give T cell receptor beta chains drawn from one sample of a study of blood T cell repertoires in COVID-19. Method: immunoSEQ multiplex PCR; TCRdb's copy keeps in-frame clones and lacks some. The table shows 200,000 to 250,000 clones, with around 90% occurring only once. The specimen sequenced was PBMCs or T cells enriched from blood (not recorded which). The receptors shown here come from a woman aged 25 to 39 who had been exposed to COVID-19. Both conserved end residues are part of each CDR3. The order of the fields is J gene, clone size, V gene, D gene, CDR3 length, CDR3 DNA, CDR3 protein. D genes are given only for firm matches. A row's size may be missing; if present it is once, few, many or a size class.

j_gene: TRBJ1-1; abundance: NA; v_gene: TRBV18; d_gene: TRBD1; len: 15; CDR3nt: TGTGCCAGCTCACCTCCGACAGGGTGGTACACTGAAGCTTTCTTT; CDR3aa: CASSPPTGWYTEAFF
j_gene: TRBJ2-7; abundance: NA; v_gene: TRBV11-2; d_gene: NA; len: 14; CDR3nt: TGTGCCAGCAGCTTAGACTACAGCTCCTACGAGCAGTACTTC; CDR3aa: CASSLDYSSYEQYF
j_gene: TRBJ2-4; abundance: NA; v_gene: TRBV4-1; d_gene: TRBD1; len: 17; CDR3nt: TGCGCCAGCAGCCACCTTGGACAGGCCGTAGCCAAAAACATTCAGTACTTC; CDR3aa: CASSHLGQAVAKNIQYF
j_gene: TRBJ1-1; abundance: once; v_gene: TRBV12-5; d_gene: NA; len: 11; CDR3nt: TGTGCTAGTGGTTTTTATCCACCCGGTTTCTTT; CDR3aa: CASGFYPPGFF
j_gene: TRBJ2-1; abundance: NA; v_gene: TRBV25-1; d_gene: NA; len: 16; CDR3nt: TGTGCCAGCAGTCCCCCAGGACTTGTCTCCTACAATGAGCAGTTCTTC; CDR3aa: CASSPPGLVSYNEQFF
j_gene: TRBJ1-1; abundance: NA; v_gene: TRBV16; d_gene: NA; len: 14; CDR3nt: TGTGCCAGCAGCCAGCCAGGGTACACTCCAGAAGCTTTCTTT; CDR3aa: CASSQPGYTPEAFF
j_gene: TRBJ2-5; abundance: NA; v_gene: TRBV5-1; d_gene: NA; len: 14; CDR3nt: TGCGCCAGCAGCCACAGGGAAATAAGGGAGACCCAGTACTTC; CDR3aa: CASSHREIRETQYF
j_gene: TRBJ1-6; abundance: NA; v_gene: TRBV19; d_gene: NA; len: 13; CDR3nt: TGTGCCAGTAGTAGGAGTCAGAATTCACCCCTCCACTTT; CDR3aa: CASSRSQNSPLHF
j_gene: TRBJ1-1; abundance: NA; v_gene: TRBV9; d_gene: NA; len: 13; CDR3nt: TGTGCCAGCAGCGAGCTGCTGAACACTGAAGCTTTCTTT; CDR3aa: CASSELLNTEAFF
j_gene: TRBJ2-6; abundance: NA; v_gene: TRBV3-1/TRBV3-2; d_gene: NA; len: 16; CDR3nt: TGTGCCAGCAGCCAAGTTGTATTTACTGGGGCCAACGTCCTGACTTTC; CDR3aa: CASSQVVFTGANVLTF
j_gene: TRBJ2-1; abundance: once; v_gene: TRBV10-2; d_gene: TRBD2; len: 16; CDR3nt: TGCGCCAGCAGGACCGAGCGGGAGGGGGTCTACAATGAGCAGTTCTTC; CDR3aa: CASRTEREGVYNEQFF
j_gene: TRBJ1-6; abundance: NA; v_gene: TRBV19; d_gene: NA; len: 13; CDR3nt: TGTGCCAGTAGACAGTCCTATAATTCACCCCTCCACTTT; CDR3aa: CASRQSYNSPLHF
j_gene: TRBJ1-1; abundance: once; v_gene: TRBV29-1; d_gene: TRBD1; len: 13; CDR3nt: TGCAGCGTCTGGACAGGGCTTAACACTGAAGCTTTCTTT; CDR3aa: CSVWTGLNTEAFF
j_gene: TRBJ2-1; abundance: NA; v_gene: TRBV25-1; d_gene: NA; len: 17; CDR3nt: TGTGCCAGCAGTGAATATAAGTCGGGGGAGCCGGGCAATGAGCAGTTCTTC; CDR3aa: CASSEYKSGEPGNEQFF
j_gene: TRBJ1-2; abundance: NA; v_gene: TRBV30; d_gene: NA; len: 12; CDR3nt: TGTGCCTGGAATCCCAGGGCCGGTGGCTACACCTTC; CDR3aa: CAWNPRAGGYTF
j_gene: TRBJ2-1; abundance: NA; v_gene: TRBV7-3; d_gene: TRBD2; len: 15; CDR3nt: TGTGCCAGCAGCCCGACTAGCGGGCGTGTACATGAGCAGTTCTTC; CDR3aa: CASSPTSGRVHEQFF
j_gene: TRBJ2-5; abundance: NA; v_gene: TRBV19; d_gene: NA; len: 14; CDR3nt: TGTGCCAGTAGTATGGCGCAAGGGGCAGAGACCCAGTACTTC; CDR3aa: CASSMAQGAETQYF
j_gene: TRBJ2-7; abundance: NA; v_gene: TRBV15; d_gene: TRBD2; len: 17; CDR3nt: TGTGCCACCAGCAGAGATCTAGGCGGGAGGTTCACCTACGAGCAGTACTTC; CDR3aa: CATSRDLGGRFTYEQYF
j_gene: TRBJ2-7; abundance: NA; v_gene: TRBV11-2; d_gene: TRBD2; len: 15; CDR3nt: TGTGCCAGCAGCTTCCCGGGACTAGCTTCAAGCGAGCAGTACTTC; CDR3aa: CASSFPGLASSEQYF
j_gene: TRBJ1-2; abundance: NA; v_gene: TRBV5-1; d_gene: TRBD1; len: 14; CDR3nt: TGCGCCAGCAGCTTGGAACAGGGGGCGGGCGGCTACACCTTC; CDR3aa: CASSLEQGAGGYTF
j_gene: TRBJ2-2; abundance: NA; v_gene: TRBV2; d_gene: NA; len: 13; CDR3nt: TGTGCCAGCAGTGACAGGGGAACCGGGGAGCTGTTTTTT; CDR3aa: CASSDRGTGELFF
j_gene: TRBJ2-2; abundance: NA; v_gene: TRBV11-3; d_gene: TRBD2; len: 15; CDR3nt: TGTGCCAGCTCTCGACTAGCGGGAGCGGCCGGGGAGCTGTTTTTT; CDR3aa: CASSRLAGAAGELFF
j_gene: TRBJ2-2; abundance: NA; v_gene: TRBV27; d_gene: TRBD1; len: 15; CDR3nt: TGTGCCAGCAGGGGACAGGGTCGTAACACCGGGGAGCTGTTTTTT; CDR3aa: CASRGQGRNTGELFF
j_gene: TRBJ1-2; abundance: NA; v_gene: TRBV7-6; d_gene: NA; len: 13; CDR3nt: TGTGCCAGCAGCTTAGTTACTGGGCATGGCTACACCTTC; CDR3aa: CASSLVTGHGYTF
j_gene: TRBJ1-1; abundance: NA; v_gene: TRBV19; d_gene: NA; len: 15; CDR3nt: TGTGCCAGTAGTATTTACAGGGAAGGGAACACTGAAGCTTTCTTT; CDR3aa: CASSIYREGNTEAFF
j_gene: TRBJ2-2; abundance: few; v_gene: TRBV12-5; d_gene: TRBD2; len: 17; CDR3nt: TGTGCTAGTGGTCCCCCGAGCGGGAGGGAGAACACCGGGGAGCTGTTTTTT; CDR3aa: CASGPPSGRENTGELFF